The 21 T cell receptor beta chains reported below all come from one sample, sequenced in a study of blood T cell repertoires in COVID-19. The protocol was immunoSEQ multiplex PCR, while the TCRdb copy is restricted to in-frame clones and leaves out a portion. Of some 290,000 clones in the sample, roughly 86% were seen once. Sample: peripheral blood. The receptors here all came from a woman in her 30s with COVID-19, enrolled during active disease.

A few counts support this clone. The V gene is TRBV28, the J gene TRBJ2-7; D is unclear. CDR1 is MDHEN, CDR2 SYDVKM, per germline. The CDR3 has 12 residues. The V end lost 6 bases, the J end lost 8 bases, and 14 bases lay between the germline ends. The CDR3 here is CASSDTLVQQYF. CDR3 bases: TGTGCCAGCAGCGACACGTTGGTTCAGCAGTACTTC.

The chain is built from TRBV24-1 and TRBJ1-2; perhaps TRBD1 as D (5 bases). CDR1 is KGHDR, CDR2 SFDVKD, per germline. Deletions cut 4 bases from V and 6 bases from J, with 14 bases between. The CDR3 runs 14 residues. Here the CDR3 reads CATSESGRGDGYTF. The CDR3 DNA follows: TGTGCCACCAGTGAGTCGGGACGCGGGGATGGCTACACCTTC.

The chain carries TRBV6-5 and TRBJ2-7; 7 positions agree with TRBD1. Losses at the gene ends were 8 bases for V and 4 bases for J; bases not matched to a gene: 11. The CDR3 sequence is 14 residues long. Germline values: CDR1 MNHEY, CDR2 SVGAGI. The CDR3 nucleotides are TGTGCCAGCGGGACAGCGGCCCTAGCATACGAGCAGTACTTC. Protein sequence: CASGTAALAYEQYF.

This rearrangement joins TRBV4-2 to TRBJ2-7; no definite D call. V gave up 2 bases and J gave up 6 bases, with 8 bases separating them. The length of the CDR3 is 12 residues. Germline-derived CDR1 and CDR2 are LGHNA and YNFKEQ. The CDR3 DNA is TGTGCCAGCAGCCAACCCCCCTTCGAGCAGTACTTC. Its protein product is CASSQPPFEQYF.

The chain uses TRBV29-1 and TRBJ1-4; D not certain. Germline CDR1 reads SQVTM; CDR2 reads ANQGSEA. The CDR3 is 14 amino acids. Trimming removed 3 bases from V and 8 bases from J, with 16 bases in between. CDR3 sequence reads: CSVDSTGGGEKLFF. The CDR3 nucleotides read TGCAGCGTTGACTCGACGGGAGGTGGGGAAAAACTGTTTTTT. Together with reference TRBV29-1 and TRBJ1-4, the CDR3 gives the full variable domain: SAVISQKPSRDICQRGTSLTIQCQVDSQVTMMFWYRQQPGQSLTLIATANQGSEATYESGFVIDKFPISRPNLTFSTLTVSNMSPEDSSIYLCSVDSTGGGEKLFFGSGTQLSVL.

The chain carries TRBV25-1 and TRBJ1-5; D is uncertain. CDR1 is MGHDK, CDR2 SYGVNS, per germline. V gave up 0 bases and J gave up 7 bases, with 19 bases separating them. This CDR3 comprises 17 residues. The CDR3 DNA follows: TGTGCCAGCAGTGAATATGATCTCGGGGAGGCCGGGCAGCCCCAGCATTTT. This translates into CASSEYDLGEAGQPQHF.

The chain is built from TRBV11-2 and TRBJ2-1; TRBD2 is a possible D gene (5 bases). CDR1 is SGHAT and CDR2 is FQNNGV in the germline V gene. The V end lost 5 bases, the J end lost 10 bases, and 18 bases lay between the germline ends. This CDR3 comprises 14 residues. CDR3 nucleotides: TGTGCCAGCAGCCTGGCGGGCCTGGGTTTAGAGCAGTTCTTC. Its protein is CASSLAGLGLEQFF. Looking up the rest from reference TRBV11-2 and TRBJ2-1 gives the full variable domain: EAGVAQSPRYKIIEKRQSVAFWCNPISGHATLYWYQQILGQGPKLLIQFQNNGVVDDSQLPKDRFSAERLKGVDSTLKIQPAKLEDSAVYLCASSLAGLGLEQFFGPGTRLTVL.

V is TRBV2 and J is TRBJ2-5; a possible D gene is TRBD1 (7 bases). Germline lookup yields CDR1 SNHLY and CDR2 FYNNEI. There are 14 residues in the CDR3. V lost 7 bases, J lost 5 bases, and 17 bases lay in between. The CDR3 protein is CASTQEGAGETQYF. The CDR3 DNA reads as TGTGCCAGCACCCAAGAGGGGGCGGGGGAGACCCAGTACTTC.

The chain carries TRBV5-1 and TRBJ2-2, with TRBD1 as a possible D gene (6 bases). The V gene's germline CDR1 is SGHRS and CDR2 YFSETQ. Trimming cost V 3 bases and J 5 bases, with 14 bases left between them. This CDR3 has 15 amino acids. The CDR3, as DNA: TGCGCCAGCAGCTCCTCAGGGGTTGAAACCGGGGAGCTGTTTTTT. Protein: CASSSSGVETGELFF.

The chain recombines TRBV7-6 with TRBJ1-2; D perhaps matches TRBD1 (5 bases). V lost 1 base and J lost 8, with 14 bases in between. This CDR3 comprises 14 residues. Germline CDR1 is SGHVS and CDR2 is FNYEAQ. The CDR3 DNA reads TGTGCCAGCAGCTTAGGGGGCAGCAGATTCGGCTACACCTTC. This codes for CASSLGGSRFGYTF.

The chain recombines TRBV5-4 with TRBJ2-3; TRBD2 agrees at 7 bases. The CDR3 has 13 amino acids. V lost 6 bases and J lost 2; bases outside the gene matches: 3. The V gene's germline CDR1 is SGHNT and CDR2 YYREEE (reference sequence). The CDR3 region has the DNA TGTGCCAGCAACGGGGACTACACAGATACGCAGTATTTT. Translation gives CASNGDYTDTQYF.

The J gene is TRBJ2-7, the V gene TRBV28, with D maybe TRBD1 (6 bases). This CDR3 is 14 amino acids long. Trimming left V 4 bases short and J 5 bases short, with 15 bases between. CDR1 and CDR2 (germline): MDHEN, SYDVKM. Written as DNA, the CDR3 is TGTGCCAGCAGTTCCCCAGACAGGCGCAACGAGCAGTACTTC. The encoded protein is CASSSPDRRNEQYF.

The rearrangement uses TRBV5-4 and TRBJ1-5; 8 nucleotides match TRBD1. The ends lost 4 bases at V and 6 bases at J; junction bases unmatched: 3. This CDR3 has 13 residues. Germline loops: CDR1 SGHNT, CDR2 YYREEE (reference sequence). CDR3 region: CASSPDRGQPQHF. For the CDR3, the DNA is TGTGCCAGCAGCCCCGACAGGGGTCAGCCCCAGCATTTT.

The V and J genes are TRBV15 and TRBJ2-7; 9 bases agree with TRBD1. V was clipped by 0 bases and J by 0 bases; unmatched bases: 9. The CDR3 covers 18 residues. The germline V gene has CDR1 LNHNV and CDR2 YYDKDF (reference sequence). CDR3 residues: CATSRDLIGTGISYEQYF. The CDR3 nucleotides read TGTGCCACCAGCAGAGATTTGATTGGGACAGGGATCTCCTACGAGCAGTACTTC.

J is TRBJ2-1 and V is TRBV19; D is uncertain. Trimming removed 0 bases at V and 4 bases at J, with 10 bases between. The CDR3 runs 15 residues. CDR1 LNHDA and CDR2 SQIVND come from the germline V gene (reference sequence). CDR3 nucleotides: TGTGCCAGTAGTATAGATGGGCTTACATACAATGAGCAGTTCTTC. This sequence encodes CASSIDGLTYNEQFF.

V gene TRBV19 combines with J gene TRBJ1-5; 8 bases align to TRBD1. After removal of 6 bases from V and 1 base from J, the junction contained 8 bases not matched to a gene. From germline, CDR1 is LNHDA and CDR2 SQIVND (reference sequence). The CDR3 has 16 amino acids. The CDR3 is CASRSTQGASNQPQHF. The CDR3 DNA is TGTGCCAGTAGATCTACCCAGGGGGCAAGCAATCAGCCCCAGCATTTT.

The J gene is TRBJ1-2, the V gene TRBV27; D possibly corresponds to TRBD1 (6 bases). Between the trimmed V and J ends, which lost 7 bases and 8 bases, there was a span of 20 bases. The CDR3 runs to 14 residues. Germline assignment: CDR1 MNHEY and CDR2 SMNVEV (reference sequence). The CDR3 DNA follows: TGTGCCAGCAAAAAGACAGGCAAAGTGGGAGGCTACACCTTC. Translating gives CASKKTGKVGGYTF.

This clone was counted a single time. The chain couples TRBV5-1 to TRBJ2-2; tentative D call: TRBD2 (6 bases). The CDR3 contains 13 residues. The germline V gene has CDR1 SGHRS and CDR2 YFSETQ. V was clipped by 3 bases and J by 5 bases, with 8 bases between them. The CDR3 spells CASSYAGTGELFF. The CDR3 nucleotides are TGCGCCAGCAGCTATGCGGGGACCGGGGAGCTGTTTTTT.

The chain combines TRBV6-6 with TRBJ1-1; D remains unclear. Germline lookup yields CDR1 MNHNY and CDR2 SVGAGI (reference sequence). The CDR3 sequence is 15 residues long. V lost 6 bases, J lost 6 bases, and 20 bases lay in between. The chain's CDR3 is CASSSFPSSTPEAFF. The CDR3 DNA is TGTGCCAGCAGCTCATTCCCGTCGAGTACCCCTGAAGCTTTCTTT.

The CDR3 sequence is CASSTSERGGYTF. CDR3 DNA sequence: TGTGCCAGCAGCACATCGGAAAGGGGAGGCTACACCTTC. This sequence joins TRBV7-2 and TRBJ1-2, with TRBD1 as a possible D gene (5 bases). Germline lookup yields CDR1 SGHTA and CDR2 FQGNSA. The CDR3 is made up of 13 amino acids. Deletions cut 5 bases from V and 8 bases from J, with 15 bases between. The whole variable domain, remainder taken from reference TRBV7-2 and TRBJ1-2, is GAGVSQSPSNKVTEKGKDVELRCDPISGHTALYWYRQSLGQGLEFLIYFQGNSAPDKSGLPSDRFSAERTGGSVSTLTIQRTQQEDSAVYLCASSTSERGGYTFGSGTRLTVV.

V usage is TRBV19 and J usage is TRBJ1-2; D ambiguous. Germline V lookup: CDR1 LNHDA, CDR2 SQIVND (reference sequence). The V end lost 6 bases, the J end lost 8 bases, and 19 bases lay between the germline ends. CDR3 length: 14 amino acids. The CDR3 is CASSPHTPKTGYTF. The CDR3, as DNA: TGTGCCAGTAGCCCCCATACTCCCAAGACAGGCTACACCTTC.